This T cell receptor (beta chain) stems from a study of blood T cell repertoires in COVID-19. Libraries were prepared by immunoSEQ multiplex PCR; TCRdb keeps only in-frame clonotypes and omits some of them. The table shows 200,000 to 300,000 clones, with roughly 82% occurring only once. V was trimmed by 0 bases and J by 6 bases, leaving 13 bases between them. There are 15 residues in the CDR3. In germline, CDR1 is SGDLS, CDR2 YYNGEE. Sequenced input: PBMCs or T cells enriched from blood (not recorded which). The sequence was collected from a woman between 45 and 60 years old who had recovered from COVID-19. The chain employs TRBV9 and TRBJ1-3, with D possibly matching TRBD1 (5 bases). The CDR3, as DNA: TGTGCCAGCAGCGTAGGTCTAGGGGTCTCAAACACCATATATTTT. Translating gives CASSVGLGVSNTIYF.